The present entry profiles one TCR beta chain with its context. As yet, its antigen is unknown. Trimming cost V 0 bases and J 2 bases, with 11 bases left between them. CDR3 length equals 15 residues. Germline lookup yields CDR1 SGHDT and CDR2 YYEEEE. The sample belongs to a study of cytomegalovirus exposure and HLA in healthy donors. Whole-study context: A subsequent analysis reported that the 120 or so validation repertoires were produced on the same platform that had also been used for the 666 first-cohort repertoires.

Study-level findings and limits: Reported results showed that the classifier diagnosed cytomegalovirus status with high specificity and sensitivity. Some TCR beta chains (around 160 of them) were listed as cytomegalovirus-associated. Subsequent analysis of the roughly 120 validation repertoires found a tendency for first-cohort TCR clusters to co-occur.

TCRdb keeps only in-frame clones here, not all; method: immunoSEQ multiplex PCR. The data contain roughly 170,000 clones, around 81% of them singletons. This chain connects TRBV5-6 to TRBJ2-5; D gene uncertain. The sample was PBMCs. This TCR was sampled from a woman between 18 and 29 years old in good health and CMV-seropositive. In DNA, the CDR3 is TGTGCCAGCAGCTTGGGGGTTAGGAGTCAAGAGACCCAGTACTTC. It encodes CASSLGVRSQETQYF.